The text below deals with one TCR beta chain. What it binds is unknown. Every depressed patient was matched in pairs with a non-depressed control on sex, age, current smoking status and body mass index. The data derive from a study of untreated major depressive disorder. Study observations and caveats: CD4+ T cells from depressed patients used TRBV05-01 (Vbeta 5.1) more often than controls.

This CDR3 comprises 14 residues. V shed 4 bases and J 7 bases; nucleotides not matched to a gene: 9. Germline V gene lookup returns CDR1 MGHDK and CDR2 SYGVNS. Sequencing used immunoSEQ multiplex PCR; TCRdb keeps in-frame clones, though not all of them. The sample holds about 20,000 clones, over 75% seen once. The chain couples TRBV25-1 to TRBJ1-1; 7 nucleotides align to TRBD1. Sequenced: CD4+ T cells from PBMCs. The sequence was collected from a woman aged 25 to 45 in good health. In nucleotides, the CDR3 is TGTGCCAGCAGTGGACAGGGAATCGGAAGTGAAGCTTTCTTT. This encodes CASSGQGIGSEAFF.